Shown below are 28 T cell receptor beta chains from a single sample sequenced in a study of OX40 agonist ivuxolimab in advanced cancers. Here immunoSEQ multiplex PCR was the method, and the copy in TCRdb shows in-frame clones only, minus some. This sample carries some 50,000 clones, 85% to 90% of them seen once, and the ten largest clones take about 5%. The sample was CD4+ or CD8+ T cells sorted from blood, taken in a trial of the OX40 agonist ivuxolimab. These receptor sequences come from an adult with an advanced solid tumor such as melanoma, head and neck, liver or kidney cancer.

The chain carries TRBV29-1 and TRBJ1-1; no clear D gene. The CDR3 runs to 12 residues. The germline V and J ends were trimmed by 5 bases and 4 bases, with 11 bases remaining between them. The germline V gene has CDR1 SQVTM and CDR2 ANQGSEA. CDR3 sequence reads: CSVWISSTEAFF. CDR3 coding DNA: TGCAGCGTTTGGATTTCCAGCACTGAAGCTTTCTTT.

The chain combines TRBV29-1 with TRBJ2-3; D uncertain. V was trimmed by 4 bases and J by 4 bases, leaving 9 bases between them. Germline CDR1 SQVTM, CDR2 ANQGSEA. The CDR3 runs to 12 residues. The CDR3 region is CSVGTQSDTQYF. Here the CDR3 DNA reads TGCAGCGTTGGTACTCAGTCAGATACGCAGTATTTT.

CDR3 nucleotide sequence: TGTGCCAGCAGCCAAGATCCGGCAGGGAGGTTTGCTACGGAGACCCAGTACTTC. Its protein product is CASSQDPAGRFATETQYF. This chain links TRBV4-2 with TRBJ2-5; D perhaps matches TRBD2 (6 bases). The CDR3 runs to 18 residues. The V gene lost 0 bases and the J gene lost 5 bases, with 22 bases spanning the gap. Per germline, CDR1 LGHNA and CDR2 YNFKEQ.

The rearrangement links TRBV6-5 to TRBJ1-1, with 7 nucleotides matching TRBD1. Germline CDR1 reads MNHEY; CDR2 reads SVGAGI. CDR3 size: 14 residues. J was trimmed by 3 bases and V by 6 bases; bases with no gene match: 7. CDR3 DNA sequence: TGTGCCAGCAGACGACAGGGATCTTACACTGAAGCTTTCTTT. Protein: CASRRQGSYTEAFF.

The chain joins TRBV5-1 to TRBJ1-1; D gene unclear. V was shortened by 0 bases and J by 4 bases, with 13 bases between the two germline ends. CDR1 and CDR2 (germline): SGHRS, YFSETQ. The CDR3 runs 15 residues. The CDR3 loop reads CASSLVSSGTTEAFF. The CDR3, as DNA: TGCGCCAGCAGCTTGGTGTCTTCCGGCACCACTGAAGCTTTCTTT. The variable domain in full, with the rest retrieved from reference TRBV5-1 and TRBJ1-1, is KAGVTQTPRYLIKTRGQQVTLSCSPISGHRSVSWYQQTPGQGLQFLFEYFSETQRNKGNFPGRFSGRQFSNSRSEMNVSTLELGDSALYLCASSLVSSGTTEAFFGQGTRLTVV.

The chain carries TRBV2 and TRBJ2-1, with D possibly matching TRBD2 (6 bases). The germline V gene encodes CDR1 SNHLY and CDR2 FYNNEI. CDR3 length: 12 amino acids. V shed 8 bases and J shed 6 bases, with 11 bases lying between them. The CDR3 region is CASGGTFNEQFF. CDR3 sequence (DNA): TGTGCCAGCGGCGGGACTTTCAATGAGCAGTTCTTC.

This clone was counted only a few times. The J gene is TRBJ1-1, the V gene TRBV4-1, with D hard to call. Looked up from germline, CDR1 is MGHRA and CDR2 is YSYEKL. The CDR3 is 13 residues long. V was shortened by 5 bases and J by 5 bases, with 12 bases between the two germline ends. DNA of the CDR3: TGCGCCAGCAGCTCCCAAGTTCGGACTGAAGCTTTCTTT. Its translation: CASSSQVRTEAFF.

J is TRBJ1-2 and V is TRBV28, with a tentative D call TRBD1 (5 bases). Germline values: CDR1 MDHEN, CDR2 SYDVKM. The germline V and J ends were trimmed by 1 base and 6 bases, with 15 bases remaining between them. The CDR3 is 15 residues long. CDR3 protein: CASSLSQLGADGYTF. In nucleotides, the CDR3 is TGTGCCAGCAGTTTATCCCAACTCGGGGCGGATGGCTACACCTTC.

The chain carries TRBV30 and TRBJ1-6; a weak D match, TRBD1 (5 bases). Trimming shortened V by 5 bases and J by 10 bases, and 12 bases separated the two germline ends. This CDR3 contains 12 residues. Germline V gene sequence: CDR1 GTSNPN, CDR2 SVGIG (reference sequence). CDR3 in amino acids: CAWSGSASPLHF. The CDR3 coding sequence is TGTGCCTGGTCAGGGTCCGCATCACCCCTCCACTTT.

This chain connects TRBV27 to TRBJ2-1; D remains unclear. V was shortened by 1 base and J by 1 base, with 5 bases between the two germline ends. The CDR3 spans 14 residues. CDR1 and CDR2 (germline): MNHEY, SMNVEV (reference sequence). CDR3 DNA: TGTGCCAGCAGTTTATGGGGTTCCTACAATGAGCAGTTCTTC. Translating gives CASSLWGSYNEQFF.

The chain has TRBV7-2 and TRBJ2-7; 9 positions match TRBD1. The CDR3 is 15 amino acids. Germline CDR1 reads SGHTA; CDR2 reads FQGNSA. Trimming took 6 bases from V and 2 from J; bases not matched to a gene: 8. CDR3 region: CASSFTGTGPYEQYF. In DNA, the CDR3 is TGTGCCAGCAGTTTCACCGGGACAGGGCCCTACGAGCAGTACTTC.

CDR3 DNA: TGTGCCAGCAGCTTGGGGGCTGTGCTAGATTACGAGCAGTACTTC. Its translation is CASSLGAVLDYEQYF. V usage is TRBV5-8 and J usage is TRBJ2-7; D not certain. Germline CDR1 SGHTS, CDR2 YDEGEE. The CDR3 length is 15 residues. V was trimmed by 0 bases and J by 4 bases, leaving 14 bases between them.

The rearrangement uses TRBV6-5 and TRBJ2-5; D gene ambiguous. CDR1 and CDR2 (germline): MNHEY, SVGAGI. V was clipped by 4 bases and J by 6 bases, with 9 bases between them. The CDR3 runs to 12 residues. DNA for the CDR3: TGTGCCAGCAGTTCCCCCATAAAGACCCAGTACTTC. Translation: CASSSPIKTQYF.

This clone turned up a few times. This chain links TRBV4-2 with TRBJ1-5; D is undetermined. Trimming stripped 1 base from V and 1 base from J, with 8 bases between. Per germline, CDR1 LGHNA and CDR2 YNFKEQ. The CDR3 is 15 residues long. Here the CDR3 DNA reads TGTGCCAGCAGCCAAGTCAGACAAAGCAATCAGCCCCAGCATTTT. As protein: CASSQVRQSNQPQHF.

CDR3 residues: CANRRGQGARTEAFF. The DNA for the CDR3 is TGTGCCAACAGGAGGGGGCAGGGGGCGCGCACTGAAGCTTTCTTT. The chain joins TRBV27 to TRBJ1-1; 8 bases are shared with TRBD1. The CDR3 contains 15 residues. Germline V gene lookup returns CDR1 MNHEY and CDR2 SMNVEV (reference sequence). J gave up 4 bases and V 10 bases, and 14 bases lay outside the gene matches.

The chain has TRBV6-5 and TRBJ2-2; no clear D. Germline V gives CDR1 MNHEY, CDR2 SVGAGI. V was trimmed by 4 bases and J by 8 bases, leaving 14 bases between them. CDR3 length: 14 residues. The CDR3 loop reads CASSSLSIRGELFF. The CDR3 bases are TGTGCCAGCAGTTCCCTAAGCATCAGGGGGGAGCTGTTTTTT.

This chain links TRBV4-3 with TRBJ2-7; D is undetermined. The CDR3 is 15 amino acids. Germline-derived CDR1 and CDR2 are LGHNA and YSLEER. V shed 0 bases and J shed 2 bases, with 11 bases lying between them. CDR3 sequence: CASSQELRKPYEQYF. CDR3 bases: TGCGCCAGCAGCCAAGAGCTGAGAAAGCCCTACGAGCAGTACTTC.

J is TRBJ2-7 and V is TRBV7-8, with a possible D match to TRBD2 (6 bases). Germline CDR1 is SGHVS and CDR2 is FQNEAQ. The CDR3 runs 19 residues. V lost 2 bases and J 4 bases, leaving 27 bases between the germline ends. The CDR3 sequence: CASSLWSTSSLFISYEQYF. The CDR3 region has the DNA TGTGCCAGCAGCTTATGGTCAACTAGCTCCCTTTTTATATCGTACGAGCAGTACTTC.

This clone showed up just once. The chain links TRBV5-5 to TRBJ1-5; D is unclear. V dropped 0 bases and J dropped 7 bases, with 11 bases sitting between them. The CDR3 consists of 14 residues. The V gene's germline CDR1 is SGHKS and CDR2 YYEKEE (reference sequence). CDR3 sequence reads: CASSLESVRQPQHF. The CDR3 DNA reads TGTGCCAGCAGCTTGGAGAGTGTACGGCAGCCCCAGCATTTT.

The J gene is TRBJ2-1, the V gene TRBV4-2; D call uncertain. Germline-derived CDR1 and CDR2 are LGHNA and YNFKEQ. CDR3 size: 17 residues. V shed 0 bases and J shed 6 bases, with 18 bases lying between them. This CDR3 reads CASSQDASRLRSNEQFF. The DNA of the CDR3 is TGTGCCAGCAGCCAAGATGCGTCCAGGTTACGATCCAATGAGCAGTTCTTC.

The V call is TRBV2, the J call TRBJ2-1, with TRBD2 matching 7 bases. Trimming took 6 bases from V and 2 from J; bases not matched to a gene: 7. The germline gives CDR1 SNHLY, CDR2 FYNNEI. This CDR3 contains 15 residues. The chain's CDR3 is CASRSSGSTYNEQFF. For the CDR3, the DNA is TGTGCCAGCAGATCTAGCGGTTCTACCTACAATGAGCAGTTCTTC.

The CDR3 spells CASSSHLGEGVGTDTQYF. CDR3 DNA sequence: TGCGCCAGCAGCTCCCATCTAGGGGAGGGCGTCGGCACAGATACGCAGTATTTT. This rearrangement joins TRBV5-1 to TRBJ2-3; 7 bases match TRBD2. There are 18 residues in the CDR3. V dropped 3 bases and J dropped 1; count of bases not matched to a gene: 14. Germline CDR1 and CDR2: SGHRS and YFSETQ. Full variable domain (rest looked up from reference TRBV5-1 and TRBJ2-3): KAGVTQTPRYLIKTRGQQVTLSCSPISGHRSVSWYQQTPGQGLQFLFEYFSETQRNKGNFPGRFSGRQFSNSRSEMNVSTLELGDSALYLCASSSHLGEGVGTDTQYFGPGTRLTVL.

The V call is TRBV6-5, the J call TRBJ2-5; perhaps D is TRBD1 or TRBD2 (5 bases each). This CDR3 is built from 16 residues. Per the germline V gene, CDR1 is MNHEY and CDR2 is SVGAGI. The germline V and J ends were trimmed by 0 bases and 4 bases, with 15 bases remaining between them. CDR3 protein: CASSYSVSGRRETQYF. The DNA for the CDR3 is TGTGCCAGCAGTTACTCGGTGTCAGGGAGACGAGAGACCCAGTACTTC.

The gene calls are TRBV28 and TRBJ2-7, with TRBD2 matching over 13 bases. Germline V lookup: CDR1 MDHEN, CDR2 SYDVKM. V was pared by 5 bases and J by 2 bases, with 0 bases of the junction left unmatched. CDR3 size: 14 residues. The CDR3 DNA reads TGTGCCAGCAGTGGACTAGCGGGAGCCTACGAGCAGTACTTC. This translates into CASSGLAGAYEQYF.

DNA of the CDR3: TGTGCCAGCCGAAAGACAGGGGGCGGCGAGCAGTACTTC. Amino acids: CASRKTGGGEQYF. The chain uses TRBV27 and TRBJ2-7, with 10 nucleotides matching TRBD1. CDR1 is MNHEY, CDR2 SMNVEV, per germline (reference sequence). V lost 8 bases to trimming and J lost 6 bases; unmatched junction nucleotides: 7. The CDR3 contains 13 residues.

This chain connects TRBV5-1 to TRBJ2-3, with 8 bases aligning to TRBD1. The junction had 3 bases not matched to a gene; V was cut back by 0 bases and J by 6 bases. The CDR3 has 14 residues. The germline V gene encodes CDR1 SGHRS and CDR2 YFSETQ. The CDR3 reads CASSLGTGLDTQYF. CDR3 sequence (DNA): TGCGCCAGCAGCTTGGGGACAGGGTTGGATACGCAGTATTTT.

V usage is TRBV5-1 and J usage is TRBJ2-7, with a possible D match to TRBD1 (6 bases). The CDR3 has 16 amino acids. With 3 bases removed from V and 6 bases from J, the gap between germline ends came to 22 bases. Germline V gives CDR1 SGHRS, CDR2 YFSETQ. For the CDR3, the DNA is TGCGCCAGCAGCTCCGAGCTGGGACAAGGTGGTCGCGAGCAGTACTTC. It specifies CASSSELGQGGREQYF.

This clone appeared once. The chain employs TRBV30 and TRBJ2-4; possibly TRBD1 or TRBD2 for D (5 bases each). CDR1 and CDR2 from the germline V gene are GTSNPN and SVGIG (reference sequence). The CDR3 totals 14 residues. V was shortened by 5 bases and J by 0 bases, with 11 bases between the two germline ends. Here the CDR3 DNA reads TGTGCCTGGGGGGGATCCATAGCCAAAAACATTCAGTACTTC. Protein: CAWGGSIAKNIQYF.